This TCR beta chain originates from a study of cytomegalovirus exposure and HLA in healthy donors. J lost 4 bases, V lost 3 bases, and 6 bases had no gene match. Per the germline V gene, CDR1 is LNHDA and CDR2 is SQIVND (reference sequence). The CDR3 has 15 amino acids. Assay used: immunoSEQ multiplex PCR; TCRdb lists only in-frame clones, some missing. The sample lists tens of thousands of clones; roughly 96% were seen once. The clonotype was recovered from a man aged 18 to 35 in good health and CMV-seronegative. The chain uses TRBV19 and TRBJ1-5; 7 bases fit TRBD1. The specimen was PBMCs. The CDR3 nucleotides are TGTGCCAGTAGTATTCTTACAGGGGTAAATCAGCCCCAGCATTTT. Its translation is CASSILTGVNQPQHF.